This record concerns one T cell receptor (beta chain) sequence. These data are taken from a study of type 1 and type 2 diabetes patients. PCR was run on genomic DNA. Amplification of the beta chain CDR3 used 30 forward and 13 reverse multiplex primers. TCRdb used MiXCR to reprocess the multiplex PCR reads, holding one entry per CDR3 protein. The sample lists 250,000 to 300,000 distinct CDR3 sequences; around 47% were seen once. Germline V gene sequence: CDR1 LNHNV, CDR2 YYDKDF (reference sequence). V was trimmed by 1 base and J by 2 bases, leaving 8 bases between them. This CDR3 comprises 14 residues. Diabetic patients met standard criteria for type 1 or type 2 diabetes.

Sequenced sample: peripheral blood mononuclear cells (PBMCs). The chain recombines TRBV15 with TRBJ1-2; no reliable D call. This TCR derives from a man between 18 and 29 years old with type 2 diabetes. In nucleotides, the CDR3 is TGTGCCACCAGCAGAGGTGGGCAGAACTATGGCTACACCTTC. Translation: CATSRGGQNYGYTF.